These T cell receptor beta chains were read from a single sample in a study of blood T cells in healthy people across ages. From the 5' RACE reads, TCRdb called clonotypes with MiXCR, one entry per CDR3 protein. Of about 290,000 distinct CDR3 sequences listed, roughly 29% were seen once; the top ten hold roughly 28%. Input material: blood. These receptors all stem from a woman in her sixties or seventies in good health. The CDR3 runs from the conserved cysteine through the conserved F or W. Each record gives: D gene, J gene, V gene, clone size, CDR3 DNA, CDR3 protein. The D gene is left open where the match is weak. Expanded clones are given a class, and other clones once, few, many or no size at all.

-	TRBJ1-4	TRBV20-1	-	TGCAGTGCTAGAGATCCTACAGTGGATGAAAAACTGTTTTTT	CSARDPTVDEKLFF
TRBD1	TRBJ2-5	TRBV29-1	many	TGCAGCGTTGATGGTGAGGGGGCCGCGACCCAGTACTTC	CSVDGEGAATQYF
-	TRBJ2-3	TRBV6-5	-	TGTGCCAGCAGCCAACAAAGCGGCAGGACAGATACGCAGTATTTT	CASSQQSGRTDTQYF
-	TRBJ1-2	TRBV12-3/TRBV12-4	-	TGTGCCAGCAGTTTTGGCCCCAGGGCCCTGTCTAACTATGGCTACACCTTC	CASSFGPRALSNYGYTF
TRBD2	TRBJ2-1	TRBV15	-	TGTGCCACCAGCAGAGAGCACTTGGGCATGAGCGGGAGTCAATACAATGAGCAGTTCTTC	CATSREHLGMSGSQYNEQFF
-	TRBJ1-2	TRBV9	-	TGTGCCAGCAGCGTAGGGGACCTCCTCGCCTATGGCTACACCTTC	CASSVGDLLAYGYTF
-	TRBJ2-1	TRBV6-2/TRBV6-3	-	TGTGCCAGCAGCCAAGGGGGTGAGCAGTTCTTC	CASSQGGEQFF
-	TRBJ2-5	TRBV15	-	TGTGCCACCAGCAGAGTGGGGTCCTCGTGGGAGACCCAGTACTTC	CATSRVGSSWETQYF
-	TRBJ2-2	TRBV9	few	TGTGCCAGCAGCACCCCGGATGCGGGAAGAACCGGGGAGCTGTTTTTT	CASSTPDAGRTGELFF
-	TRBJ1-5	TRBV18	few	TGTGCCAGCTCACTCACAGTACCAGGTCCCCAGCATTTT	CASSLTVPGPQHF
TRBD1	TRBJ1-6	TRBV2	-	TGTGCCAGCAGTGAAGACAGGGGGCGGTCTTCACCCCTCCACTTT	CASSEDRGRSSPLHF
-	TRBJ2-5	TRBV2	-	TGTGCCAGCAGTGAAGCGCTCGGGCGCGGCCAAGAGACCCAGTACTTC	CASSEALGRGQETQYF
-	TRBJ2-3	TRBV12-3/TRBV12-4	-	TGTGCCAGCAGTCCCCGGGGACGGACCACAGATACGCAGTATTTT	CASSPRGRTTDTQYF
-	TRBJ2-2	TRBV6-2/TRBV6-3	few	TGTGCCAGCGAGGGCCGAACCGGGGAGCTGTTTTTT	CASEGRTGELFF
TRBD1	TRBJ2-5	TRBV6-5	few	TGTGCCAGCAGAAAGGACAGGGGCGGGGAGACCCAGTACTTC	CASRKDRGGETQYF
-	TRBJ2-5	TRBV5-1	-	TGCGCCAGCACCGTTCAAGGGTGGGAAGAGACCCAGTACTTC	CASTVQGWEETQYF